This T cell receptor beta chain was recovered during a study of T cells in Graves' hyperthyroidism and ophthalmopathy. Findings of the study overall: Ophthalmopathy stood apart from stable hyperthyroidism in a 13 V-J model.

Uncontrolled infection, other autoimmune disease, pregnancy or lactation disqualified patients from enrolment. Turning to this clonotype: Its antigen is still unknown.

There were TCR beta CDR3 regions amplified from RNA transcripts. The HTBI primer set drove a first-round RT-PCR of the TCR CDR3. TCRdb processed the multiplex PCR reads anew with MiXCR; each CDR3 protein has one entry. The sample holds more than 550,000 distinct CDR3 sequences, about 45% seen once. This CDR3 region has 15 residues. V lost 3 bases, J lost 4 bases, and 15 bases lay in between. Germline CDR1 reads SEHNR; CDR2 reads FQNEAQ (reference sequence). The source is an adult man with Graves' disease, either hyperthyroidism or ophthalmopathy (not recorded which). V gene TRBV7-9 combines with J gene TRBJ1-1; D ambiguous. Specimen: peripheral blood or thyroid tissue (not recorded which). CDR3 DNA sequence: TGTGCCAGCAGCTTCGGGAGTTTCGCGGCCACTGAAGCTTTCTTT. Its translation: CASSFGSFAATEAFF.